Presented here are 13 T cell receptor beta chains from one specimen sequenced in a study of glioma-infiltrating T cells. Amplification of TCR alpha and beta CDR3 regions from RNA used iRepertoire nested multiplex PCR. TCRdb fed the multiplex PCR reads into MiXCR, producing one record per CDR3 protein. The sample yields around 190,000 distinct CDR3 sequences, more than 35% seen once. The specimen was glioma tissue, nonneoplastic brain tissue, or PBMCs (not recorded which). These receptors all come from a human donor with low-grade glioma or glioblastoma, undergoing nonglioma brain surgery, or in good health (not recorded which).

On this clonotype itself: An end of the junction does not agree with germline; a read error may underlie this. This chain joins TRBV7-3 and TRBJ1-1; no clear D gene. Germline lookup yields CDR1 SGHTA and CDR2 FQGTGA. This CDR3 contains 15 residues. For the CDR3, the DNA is TGTGCCAGCGGCTTATCCCCCGCCGGTAGCACTGAAGCTTTCTTT. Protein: CASGLSPAGSTEAFF.

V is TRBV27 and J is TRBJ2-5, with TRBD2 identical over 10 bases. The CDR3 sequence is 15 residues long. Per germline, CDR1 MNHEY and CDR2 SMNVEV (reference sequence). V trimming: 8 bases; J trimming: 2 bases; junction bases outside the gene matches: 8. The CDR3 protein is CASARSGGPQETQYF. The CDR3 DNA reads TGTGCCAGCGCCCGTAGCGGGGGGCCTCAAGAGACCCAGTACTTC.

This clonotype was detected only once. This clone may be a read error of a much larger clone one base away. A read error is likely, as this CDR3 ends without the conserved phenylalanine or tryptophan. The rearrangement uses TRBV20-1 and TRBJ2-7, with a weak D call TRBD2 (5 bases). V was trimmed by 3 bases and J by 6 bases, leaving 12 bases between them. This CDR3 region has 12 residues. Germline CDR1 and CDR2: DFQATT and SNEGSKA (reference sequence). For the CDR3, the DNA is TGCAGTGCTAGCTTCGAGGGATTCGAGCAGTACCTC. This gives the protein CSASFEGFEQYL.

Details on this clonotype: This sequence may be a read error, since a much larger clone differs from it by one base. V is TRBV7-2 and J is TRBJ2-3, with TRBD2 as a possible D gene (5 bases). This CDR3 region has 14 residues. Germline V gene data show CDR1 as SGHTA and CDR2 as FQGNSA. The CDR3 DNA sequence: TGTGCCACCAGCTTATTAAGCGGAACAGATACGCAGTATTTT. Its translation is CATSLLSGTDTQYF.

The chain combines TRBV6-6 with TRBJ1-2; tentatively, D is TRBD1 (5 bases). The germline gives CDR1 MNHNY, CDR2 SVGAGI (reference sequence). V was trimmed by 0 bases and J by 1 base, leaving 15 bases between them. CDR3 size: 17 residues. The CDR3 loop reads CASSYSSGLPGNYGYTF. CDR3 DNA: TGTGCCAGCAGTTACTCTTCAGGGCTCCCGGGTAACTATGGCTACACCTTC.

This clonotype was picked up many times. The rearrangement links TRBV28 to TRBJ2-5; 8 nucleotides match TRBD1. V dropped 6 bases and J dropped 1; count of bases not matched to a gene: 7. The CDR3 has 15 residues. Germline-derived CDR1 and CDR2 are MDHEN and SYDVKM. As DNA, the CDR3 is TGTGCCAGCAGACCAGGGGGCGAACCCCAAGAGACCCAGTACTTC. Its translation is CASRPGGEPQETQYF. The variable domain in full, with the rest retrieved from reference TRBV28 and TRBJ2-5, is DVKVTQSSRYLVKRTGEKVFLECVQDMDHENMFWYRQDPGLGLRLIYFSYDVKMKEKGDIPEGYSVSREKKERFSLILESASTNQTSMYLCASRPGGEPQETQYFGPGTRLLVL.

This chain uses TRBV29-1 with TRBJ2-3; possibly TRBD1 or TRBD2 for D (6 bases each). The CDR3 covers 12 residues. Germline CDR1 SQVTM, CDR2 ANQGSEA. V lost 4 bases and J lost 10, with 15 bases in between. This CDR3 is CSVGVGGRAQYF. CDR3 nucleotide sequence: TGCAGCGTTGGCGTTGGGGGGCGTGCGCAGTATTTT.

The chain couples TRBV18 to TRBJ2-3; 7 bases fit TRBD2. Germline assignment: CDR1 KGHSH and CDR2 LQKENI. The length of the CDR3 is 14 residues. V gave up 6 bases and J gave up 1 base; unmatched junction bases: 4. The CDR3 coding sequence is TGTGCCAGCTCGGTGACTAGCTGCACAGATACGCAGTATTTT. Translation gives CASSVTSCTDTQYF. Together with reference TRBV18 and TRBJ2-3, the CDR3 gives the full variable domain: NAGVMQNPRHLVRRRGQEARLRCSPMKGHSHVYWYRQLPEEGLKFMVYLQKENIIDESGMPKERFSAEFPKEGPSILRIQQVVRGDSAAYFCASSVTSCTDTQYFGPGTRLTVL.

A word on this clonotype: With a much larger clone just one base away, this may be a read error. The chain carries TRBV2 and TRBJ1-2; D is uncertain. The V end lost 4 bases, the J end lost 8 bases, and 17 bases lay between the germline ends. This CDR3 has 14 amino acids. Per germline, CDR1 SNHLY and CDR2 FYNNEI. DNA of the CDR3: TGTGCCAGCAGTGGGTACAGTTCTCTTGGCGGCTACACCTTC. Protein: CASSGYSSLGGYTF.

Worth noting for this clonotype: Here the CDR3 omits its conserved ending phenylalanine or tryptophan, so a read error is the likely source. CDR3 DNA sequence: TGTGCCATCAGTGAGTCCGGGAACAGGCTCTATGGCTACACCTGC. The encoded protein is CAISESGNRLYGYTC. This rearrangement joins TRBV10-3 to TRBJ1-2; a weak D match, TRBD1 (5 bases). The V gene's germline CDR1 is ENHRY and CDR2 SYGVKD. The CDR3 contains 15 residues. Trimming removed 0 bases from V and 4 bases from J, with 12 bases in between.

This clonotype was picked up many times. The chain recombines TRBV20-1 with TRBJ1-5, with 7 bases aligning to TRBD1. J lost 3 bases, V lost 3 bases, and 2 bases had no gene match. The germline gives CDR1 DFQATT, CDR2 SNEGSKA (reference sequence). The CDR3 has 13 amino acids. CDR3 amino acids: CSASGTVNQPQHF. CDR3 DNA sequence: TGCAGTGCTAGCGGGACAGTCAATCAGCCCCAGCATTTT.

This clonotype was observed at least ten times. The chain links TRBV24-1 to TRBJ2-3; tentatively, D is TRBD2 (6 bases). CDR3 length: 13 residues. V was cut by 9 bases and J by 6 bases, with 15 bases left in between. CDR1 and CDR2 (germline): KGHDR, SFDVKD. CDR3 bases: TGTGCCACCGCTAACCGGGACTCCGATACGCAGTATTTT. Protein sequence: CATANRDSDTQYF.

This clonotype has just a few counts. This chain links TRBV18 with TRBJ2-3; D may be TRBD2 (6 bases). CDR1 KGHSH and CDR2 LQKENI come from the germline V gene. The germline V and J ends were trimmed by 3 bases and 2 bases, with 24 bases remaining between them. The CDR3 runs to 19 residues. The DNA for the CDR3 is TGTGCCAGCTCACCGGTCCCCGAACGGCGGGACCTTACCACAGATACGCAGTATTTT. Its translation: CASSPVPERRDLTTDTQYF. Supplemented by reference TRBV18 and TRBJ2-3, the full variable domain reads NAGVMQNPRHLVRRRGQEARLRCSPMKGHSHVYWYRQLPEEGLKFMVYLQKENIIDESGMPKERFSAEFPKEGPSILRIQQVVRGDSAAYFCASSPVPERRDLTTDTQYFGPGTRLTVL.